Below, 7 T cell receptor beta chains from the same sample are listed, as sequenced in a study of T cells in narcolepsy. TCRdb's table, derived via immunoSEQ multiplex PCR, lists solely in-frame clones and lacks some. The sample lists about 30,000 clones, under 85% occurring once. The sequenced sample was memory (CD45RA-) CD4+ T cells from blood. The source of these receptors is a human donor in good health.

The chain carries TRBV28 and TRBJ2-3; 8 bases are shared with TRBD2. Germline values: CDR1 MDHEN, CDR2 SYDVKM. J gave up 0 bases and V 3 bases, and 17 bases lay outside the gene matches. The CDR3 covers 20 residues. DNA for the CDR3: TGTGCCAGCAGTTTTACTCGAATAGCGGGGACCCCTGTAAGCACAGATACGCAGTATTTT. Translating it yields CASSFTRIAGTPVSTDTQYF.

The chain links TRBV2 to TRBJ1-2; D is possibly TRBD1 (5 bases). V gave up 2 bases and J gave up 8 bases, with 21 bases separating them. Germline values: CDR1 SNHLY, CDR2 FYNNEI. This CDR3 is 16 amino acids long. This chain's CDR3 is CASSEPLAGRGDGYTF. CDR3 coding DNA: TGTGCCAGCAGTGAACCGTTGGCAGGGAGGGGCGACGGCTACACCTTC. The full variable domain, its missing parts supplied by reference TRBV2 and TRBJ1-2, is EPEVTQTPSHQVTQMGQEVILRCVPISNHLYFYWYRQILGQKVEFLVSFYNNEISEKSEIFDDQFSVERPDGSNFTLKIRSTKLEDSAMYFCASSEPLAGRGDGYTFGSGTRLTVV.

The genes are TRBV10-3 and TRBJ2-3; TRBD2 agrees at 9 bases. The germline CDR1 and CDR2 sequences are ENHRY and SYGVKD. The CDR3 runs 16 residues. Trimming took 0 bases from V and 2 from J; bases not matched to a gene: 3. The CDR3: CAISESKRGATDTQYF. The CDR3 region has the DNA TGTGCCATCAGTGAGTCAAAGCGGGGGGCCACAGATACGCAGTATTTT.

The chain is built from TRBV7-9 and TRBJ2-1, with D uncertain. The CDR3 sequence is 13 residues long. Germline values: CDR1 SEHNR, CDR2 FQNEAQ (reference sequence). V lost 7 bases to trimming and J lost 0 bases, with 7 bases between them. The CDR3 loop is CASTPSSYNEQFF. The CDR3 region has the DNA TGTGCCAGCACTCCTAGCTCCTACAATGAGCAGTTCTTC.

This chain joins TRBV27 and TRBJ1-5; no reliable D call. This CDR3 contains 13 residues. The V end was cut by 6 bases, the J end by 0 bases, with 6 bases between. CDR1 and CDR2 (germline): MNHEY, SMNVEV (reference sequence). CDR3 coding DNA: TGTGCCAGCAGGAGATATAGCAATCAGCCCCAGCATTTT. Protein: CASRRYSNQPQHF.

This clone was recorded a few times. This chain joins TRBV6-1 and TRBJ2-1; D is undetermined. This CDR3 spans 12 amino acids. Between the trimmed V and J ends, which lost 2 bases and 7 bases, there was a span of 6 bases. Germline CDR1 and CDR2: MNHNS and SASEGT. Here the CDR3 reads CASSEQLNEQFF. DNA of the CDR3: TGTGCCAGCAGTGAACAATTAAATGAGCAGTTCTTC.

V gene TRBV29-1 combines with J gene TRBJ2-3; 7 bases match TRBD2. Per germline, CDR1 SQVTM and CDR2 ANQGSEA. This CDR3 has 14 amino acids. V gave up 5 bases and J gave up 3 bases; unmatched junction bases: 8. The CDR3 region has the DNA TGCAGCGTTTCGTCTGCGGGGGTTACAGATACGCAGTATTTT. It is translated as CSVSSAGVTDTQYF.